What follows is one T cell receptor (beta chain) and its context. Its antigen is as yet unknown. The data originate from a study of Ad26.COV2.S vaccination and SARS-CoV-2 variants. Study-wide results and limits: Considerable breadth of spike-specific CD8+ and CD4+ T cell responses has reportedly been documented following vaccination.

Libraries were prepared by immunoSEQ multiplex PCR; TCRdb keeps only in-frame clonotypes and omits some of them. Of under 550,000 clones listed, 85% to 90% are singletons. The V end was cut by 4 bases, the J end by 0 bases, with 15 bases between. Germline V gene sequence: CDR1 SGHDT, CDR2 YYEEEE. The CDR3 has 16 amino acids. Documented treatment: around 19 received Ad26.COV2.S at low or high dose, single or two shots; roughly 5 received placebo; per-sample allocation not given. Sampling occurred on day 63 after the first vaccine or placebo injection. This receptor was obtained from a person between 18 and 65 years old who received the Ad26.COV2.S COVID-19 vaccine or a placebo. The sequences come from peripheral blood, collected in a trial of Ad26.COV2.S vaccine versus placebo. The chain couples TRBV5-6 to TRBJ2-3; maybe TRBD1 (6 bases). CDR3 sequence reads: CASSAIYRVSTDTQYF. The CDR3 nucleotides read TGTGCCAGCAGCGCAATCTACAGGGTTAGCACAGATACGCAGTATTTT.